These 23 T cell receptor beta chains were all obtained from the same sample, sequenced in a study of cytomegalovirus exposure and HLA in healthy donors. The PCR used 60 Vbeta and 13 Jbeta primers. TCRdb's table, derived via immunoSEQ multiplex PCR, lists solely in-frame clones and lacks some. The top ten hold 2.5% to 3% of the sample, which has 40,000 to 55,000 clones, about 77% seen once. Sequenced sample: PBMCs. The source of these receptors is a woman in her forties in good health and CMV-seropositive.

This clone occurred once. V usage is TRBV5-8 and J usage is TRBJ2-3, with TRBD2 identical over 14 bases. Losses at the gene ends were 5 bases for V and 2 bases for J; bases not matched to a gene: 10. CDR1 SGHTS and CDR2 YDEGEE come from the germline V gene. The CDR3 is 18 residues long. DNA for the CDR3: TGTGCCAGCAGTTCCGGACTAGCGGGGGGATTAAACACAGATACGCAGTATTTT. Translation gives CASSSGLAGGLNTDTQYF.

CDR3 nucleotides: TGTGCCAGCAGCTCCGGGACAGGGGATCTGAGTCAGCCCCAGCATTTT. As protein: CASSSGTGDLSQPQHF. The chain couples TRBV9 to TRBJ1-5, with 10 bases lining up with TRBD1. Trimming removed 4 bases from V and 6 bases from J; junction bases left unmatched: 10. This CDR3 has 16 residues. Germline-derived CDR1 and CDR2 are SGDLS and YYNGEE.

The chain couples TRBV15 to TRBJ1-2, with D possibly matching TRBD1 (5 bases). V lost 5 bases, J lost 3 bases, and 16 bases lay in between. This CDR3 contains 15 residues. Germline V gene data show CDR1 as LNHNV and CDR2 as YYDKDF (reference sequence). CDR3: CATSPRGRRDYGYTF. Here the CDR3 DNA reads TGTGCCACCAGCCCTCGGGGGAGACGGGACTATGGCTACACCTTC.

The chain carries TRBV7-2 and TRBJ2-7; TRBD2 is a possible D gene (7 bases). Deletions cut 6 bases from V and 5 bases from J, with 14 bases between. The germline V gene encodes CDR1 SGHTA and CDR2 FQGNSA. The CDR3 consists of 13 residues. The CDR3 sequence is CASSGGARNEQYF. CDR3 in DNA: TGTGCCAGCAGTGGGGGGGCGCGCAACGAGCAGTACTTC.

The rearrangement links TRBV6-1 to TRBJ2-3; D possibly corresponds to TRBD2 (6 bases). The CDR3 spans 15 residues. V was clipped by 4 bases and J by 2 bases, with 13 bases between them. Germline CDR1 MNHNS, CDR2 SASEGT. CDR3 residues: CASSGLVSSTDTQYF. For the CDR3, the DNA is TGTGCCAGCAGTGGACTAGTTTCCTCCACAGATACGCAGTATTTT.

The CDR3 nucleotides are TGCGCCAGCAGCCGGGAAGGGACAGCCCCCCACTCCTACGAGCAGTACTTC. Translating it yields CASSREGTAPHSYEQYF. The rearrangement links TRBV10-1 to TRBJ2-7; 7 bases are a match to TRBD1. CDR1 is WNHNN, CDR2 SYGVQD, per germline (reference sequence). The CDR3 has 17 residues. Unmatched junction bases numbered 14, after V lost 6 bases and J lost 0 bases.

This clone showed up just a few times. This chain links TRBV7-7 with TRBJ2-5, with 7 bases aligning to TRBD2. The germline gives CDR1 SSHAT, CDR2 FNYEAQ (reference sequence). This CDR3 has 13 residues. Losses at the gene ends were 8 bases for V and 2 bases for J; bases not matched to a gene: 5. CDR3 coding DNA: TGTGCCAGCTCGTCGGGGGGTCAAGAGACCCAGTACTTC. This gives the protein CASSSGGQETQYF.

V usage is TRBV5-1 and J usage is TRBJ2-3; D might be TRBD2 (5 bases). The CDR3 runs 14 residues. Germline CDR1 is SGHRS and CDR2 is YFSETQ. V lost 2 bases and J 0 bases, leaving 7 bases between the germline ends. CDR3 DNA sequence: TGCGCCAGCAGCTTCAGCGGCAGCACAGATACGCAGTATTTT. This encodes CASSFSGSTDTQYF.

The chain has TRBV2 and TRBJ2-2; 11 bases align to TRBD2. Germline V gives CDR1 SNHLY, CDR2 FYNNEI. CDR3 length equals 18 residues. V shed 4 bases and J 6 bases; nucleotides not matched to a gene: 13. The CDR3 region is CASSGIGTSGLKAGELFF. In DNA, the CDR3 is TGTGCCAGCAGTGGTATCGGGACTAGCGGATTAAAGGCCGGGGAGCTGTTTTTT.

This clone has more than one count but fewer than ten. The CDR3 loop reads CASTPGGDTDTQYF. In DNA form, the CDR3 reads TGTGCCAGCACCCCGGGGGGGGATACAGATACGCAGTATTTT. The chain is built from TRBV6-5 and TRBJ2-3; TRBD2 aligns across 8 bases. The CDR3 length is 14 residues. Germline CDR1 and CDR2: MNHEY and SVGAGI. V shed 7 bases, J shed 3 bases, and the junction held 6 bases outside the gene matches.

V is TRBV19 and J is TRBJ2-7, with D hard to call. Germline lookup yields CDR1 LNHDA and CDR2 SQIVND (reference sequence). V was clipped by 6 bases and J by 2 bases, with 14 bases between them. CDR3 size: 14 residues. The CDR3 bases are TGTGCCAGTAGCCCCCGGCAGGCCACCTACGAGCAGTACTTC. It codes for CASSPRQATYEQYF.

This chain joins TRBV6-5 and TRBJ2-1; 11 positions match TRBD2. Trimming at V came to 6 bases and at J to 3 bases, leaving 4 bases not matched to a gene. CDR1 is MNHEY and CDR2 is SVGAGI in the germline V gene. The CDR3 contains 15 residues. The CDR3: CASRPTSGSYNEQFF. In DNA form, the CDR3 reads TGTGCCAGCAGACCCACTAGCGGGAGCTACAATGAGCAGTTCTTC.

V is TRBV15 and J is TRBJ2-5; tentative D call: TRBD2 (6 bases). The V end was cut by 1 base, the J end by 5 bases, with 8 bases between. Germline V lookup: CDR1 LNHNV, CDR2 YYDKDF (reference sequence). The length of the CDR3 is 13 residues. In DNA, the CDR3 is TGTGCCACCAGCAGAGCGGGGAGGGAGACCCAGTACTTC. As protein: CATSRAGRETQYF. The full variable domain, completed using reference TRBV15 and TRBJ2-5, is DAMVIQNPRYQVTQFGKPVTLSCSQTLNHNVMYWYQQKSSQAPKLLFHYYDKDFNNEADTPDNFQSRRPNTSFCFLDIRSPGLGDTAMYLCATSRAGRETQYFGPGTRLLVL.

The genes are TRBV7-7 and TRBJ2-5; possible D gene TRBD2, 6 bases. In germline, CDR1 is SSHAT, CDR2 FNYEAQ (reference sequence). V dropped 1 base and J dropped 4 bases, with 13 bases sitting between them. The CDR3 loop spans 15 amino acids. Here the CDR3 reads CASSLDGGFGETQYF. The DNA for the CDR3 is TGTGCCAGCAGCTTAGATGGGGGGTTTGGAGAGACCCAGTACTTC. The variable domain in full, with the rest retrieved from reference TRBV7-7 and TRBJ2-5, is GAGVSQSPRYKVTKRGQDVTLRCDPISSHATLYWYQQALGQGPEFLTYFNYEAQPDKSGLPSDRFSAERPEGSISTLTIQRTEQRDSAMYRCASSLDGGFGETQYFGPGTRLLVL.

This clone appeared a few times. The chain employs TRBV6-1 and TRBJ2-2; TRBD1 might be the D (6 bases). Germline assignment: CDR1 MNHNS and CDR2 SASEGT. V lost 10 bases and J 5 bases, leaving 17 bases between the germline ends. The CDR3 covers 14 residues. As DNA, the CDR3 is TGTGCCACCGACAGACCCAGGGGTACCGGGGAGCTGTTTTTT. Translating gives CATDRPRGTGELFF.

V usage is TRBV5-1 and J usage is TRBJ2-7, with TRBD1 identical over 7 bases. Germline CDR1 and CDR2: SGHRS and YFSETQ. The CDR3 length is 15 residues. J lost 0 bases, V lost 4 bases, and 7 bases had no gene match. CDR3 sequence reads: CASSRGTANSYEQYF. The CDR3 DNA follows: TGCGCCAGCAGCCGAGGGACAGCTAACTCCTACGAGCAGTACTTC.

The rearrangement links TRBV7-8 to TRBJ1-3; no clear D. The CDR3 length is 13 residues. Between the trimmed V and J ends, which lost 3 bases and 3 bases, there was a span of 6 bases. The germline V gene has CDR1 SGHVS and CDR2 FQNEAQ. This chain's CDR3 is CASSLAIGNTIYF. For the CDR3, the DNA is TGTGCCAGCAGCTTGGCAATTGGAAACACCATATATTTT.

This chain joins TRBV2 and TRBJ1-1, with TRBD1 as a possible D gene (5 bases). Trimming shortened V by 8 bases and J by 7 bases, and 14 bases separated the two germline ends. CDR1 is SNHLY, CDR2 FYNNEI, per germline. CDR3 size: 12 residues. CDR3 DNA sequence: TGTGCCAGCCTGGGGGGGGAGGGTGAAGCTTTCTTT. As protein: CASLGGEGEAFF.

V and J are TRBV4-3 and TRBJ1-1; tentative D call: TRBD1 (5 bases). V was cut by 3 bases and J by 2 bases, with 19 bases left in between. From germline, CDR1 is LGHNA and CDR2 YSLEER. This CDR3 comprises 17 residues. Written as DNA, the CDR3 is TGCGCCAGCAGCCACGACATGATAGACAGTTCCAACACTGAAGCTTTCTTT. It translates to CASSHDMIDSSNTEAFF.

The DNA for the CDR3 is TGTGCCAGCAGCCAGGGCCCAGGGGGAGAGACCCAGTACTTC. This translates into CASSQGPGGETQYF. This chain uses TRBV4-2 with TRBJ2-5; 7 bases are a match to TRBD1. Germline V gene data show CDR1 as LGHNA and CDR2 as YNFKEQ. With V trimmed by 3 bases and J by 4 bases, 5 bases remained unmatched. This CDR3 has 14 amino acids.

V is TRBV13 and J is TRBJ2-3; 8 bases map to TRBD1. CDR3 size: 15 residues. Per germline, CDR1 PRHDT and CDR2 FYEKMQ (reference sequence). The junction had 4 bases not matched to a gene; V was cut back by 5 bases and J by 0 bases. CDR3: CASSQWTGSTDTQYF. CDR3 coding DNA: TGTGCCAGCAGCCAATGGACAGGGAGCACAGATACGCAGTATTTT.

The chain uses TRBV28 and TRBJ2-7; the match to TRBD1 covers 7 bases. CDR3 length: 15 residues. J lost 2 bases, V lost 7 bases, and 11 bases had no gene match. In germline, CDR1 is MDHEN, CDR2 SYDVKM. The CDR3 loop reads CASNPQGVGPYEQYF. CDR3 nucleotide sequence: TGTGCCAGCAATCCGCAGGGGGTGGGTCCCTACGAGCAGTACTTC.

The V call is TRBV27, the J call TRBJ2-7, with 9 bases matching TRBD2. The junction had 8 bases not matched to a gene; V was cut back by 8 bases and J by 3 bases. This CDR3 is 14 amino acids long. The germline CDR1 and CDR2 sequences are MNHEY and SMNVEV (reference sequence). The CDR3 sequence: CASGVSGGFYEQYF. The CDR3 DNA is TGTGCCAGCGGGGTGAGCGGGGGGTTCTACGAGCAGTACTTC.